The clone carrying this T cell receptor beta chain was counted once. V lost 7 bases, J lost 9 bases, and 13 bases stayed unmatched. Per germline, CDR1 MNHEY and CDR2 SVGAGI. The CDR3 loop spans 15 amino acids. This entry is derived from a study of Ad26.COV2.S vaccination and SARS-CoV-2 variants. Repertoires were generated with immunoSEQ multiplex PCR, while TCRdb's copy carries only in-frame clones and drops some. Altogether about 320,000 clones are present, 86% being singletons, with the ten largest covering approximately 1.9%. Sample treatment: over 15 received Ad26.COV2.S at low or high dose, single or two shots; 5 received placebo; per-sample allocation not given. Vaccine and placebo recipients were sampled on day 63 after the first injection.

The receptor was isolated from a person aged 18-60 years who received the Ad26.COV2.S COVID-19 vaccine or a placebo. This chain joins TRBV6-5 and TRBJ2-1, with 9 bases lining up with TRBD1. The sequencing here drew on peripheral blood, taken in a trial of Ad26.COV2.S vaccine versus placebo. The CDR3 nucleotides are TGTGCCAGCACCGAAAGGGGACAGGGATCGGGTGAGCAGTTCTTC. Amino acids: CASTERGQGSGEQFF.